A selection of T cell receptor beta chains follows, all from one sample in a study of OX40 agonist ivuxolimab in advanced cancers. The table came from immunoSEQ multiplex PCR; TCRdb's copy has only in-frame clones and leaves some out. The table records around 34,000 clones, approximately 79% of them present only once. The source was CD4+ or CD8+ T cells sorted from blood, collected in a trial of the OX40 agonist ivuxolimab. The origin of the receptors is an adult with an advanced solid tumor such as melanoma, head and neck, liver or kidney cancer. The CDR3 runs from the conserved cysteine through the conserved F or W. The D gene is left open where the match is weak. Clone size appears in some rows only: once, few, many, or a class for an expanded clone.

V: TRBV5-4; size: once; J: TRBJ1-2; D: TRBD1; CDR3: CASSVDREGYTF; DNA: TGTGCCAGCAGCGTGGACAGGGAGGGCTACACCTTC
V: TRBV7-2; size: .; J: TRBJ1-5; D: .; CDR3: CASSFGPNQPQHF; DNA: TGTGCCAGCAGCTTTGGGCCAAATCAGCCCCAGCATTTT
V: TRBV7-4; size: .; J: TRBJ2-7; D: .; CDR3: CASSLAPGQNYEQYF; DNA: TGTGCCAGCAGCTTAGCACCAGGACAAAACTACGAGCAGTACTTC
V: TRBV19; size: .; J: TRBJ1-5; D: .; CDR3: CATGLDGDQPQHF; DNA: TGTGCCACCGGACTCGACGGGGATCAGCCCCAGCATTTT
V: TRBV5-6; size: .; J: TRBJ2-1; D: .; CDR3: CASSLSGSPYNEQFF; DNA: TGTGCCAGCAGCTTGTCAGGGTCCCCCTACAATGAGCAGTTCTTC
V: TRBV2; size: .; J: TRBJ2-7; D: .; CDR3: CASRGGTTYEQYF; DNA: TGTGCCAGCAGGGGCGGGACCACCTACGAGCAGTACTTC
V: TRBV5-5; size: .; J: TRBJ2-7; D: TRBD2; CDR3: CASSGAGGREEQYF; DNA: TGTGCCAGCAGCGGGGCGGGAGGGCGTGAGGAGCAGTACTTC
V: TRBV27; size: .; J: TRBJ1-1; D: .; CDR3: CASSSTGAGGTEAFF; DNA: TGTGCCAGCAGTTCCACCGGGGCCGGAGGCACTGAAGCTTTCTTT
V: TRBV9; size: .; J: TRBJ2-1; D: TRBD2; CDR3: CASSVESGTGYNEQFF; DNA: TGTGCCAGCAGCGTAGAAAGCGGGACGGGTTACAATGAGCAGTTCTTC
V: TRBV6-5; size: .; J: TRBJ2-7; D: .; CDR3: CASSYSTRGAEQYF; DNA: TGTGCCAGCAGTTACTCGACCAGGGGAGCCGAGCAGTACTTC
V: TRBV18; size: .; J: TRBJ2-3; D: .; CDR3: CATEGSTDTQYF; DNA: TGTGCCACCGAGGGTTCTACAGATACGCAGTATTTT
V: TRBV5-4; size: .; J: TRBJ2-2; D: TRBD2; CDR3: CATSGGASNTGELFF; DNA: TGTGCCACTTCGGGAGGGGCTTCGAACACCGGGGAGCTGTTTTTT
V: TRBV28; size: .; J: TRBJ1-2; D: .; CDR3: CASSYEGPTRTF; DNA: TGTGCCAGCAGCTATGAGGGGCCGACGAGGACCTTC
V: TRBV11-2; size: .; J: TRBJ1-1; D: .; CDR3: CASSYTNTEAFF; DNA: TGTGCCAGCAGCTATACAAACACTGAAGCTTTCTTT
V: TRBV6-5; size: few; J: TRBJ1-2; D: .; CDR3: CASSYRWRGYYGYTF; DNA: TGTGCCAGCAGTTACCGGTGGCGAGGGTACTATGGCTACACCTTC
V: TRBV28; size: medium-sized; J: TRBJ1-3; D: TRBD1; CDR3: CASSSSGTAGNTIYF; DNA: TGTGCCAGCAGTTCCTCCGGGACAGCTGGAAACACCATATATTTT
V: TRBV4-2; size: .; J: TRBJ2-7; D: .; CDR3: CASSRPGGSYEQYF; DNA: TGTGCCAGCAGCCGACCCGGGGGATCCTACGAGCAGTACTTC
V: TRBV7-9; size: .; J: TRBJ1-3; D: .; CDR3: CASSVREVVTGNTIYF; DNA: TGTGCCAGCAGCGTCCGAGAGGTGGTAACTGGAAACACCATATATTTT
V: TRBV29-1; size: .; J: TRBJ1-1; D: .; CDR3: CSVQTGPASFEAFF; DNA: TGCAGCGTTCAGACAGGCCCTGCCTCCTTTGAAGCTTTCTTT
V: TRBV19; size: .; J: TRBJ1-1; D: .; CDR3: CASTPSRMNTEAFF; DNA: TGTGCCAGTACGCCCTCAAGGATGAACACTGAAGCTTTCTTT
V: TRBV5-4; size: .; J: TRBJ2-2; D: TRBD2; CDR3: CASSQRLAGRTGELFF; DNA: TGTGCCAGCAGCCAGAGACTAGCGGGGAGGACCGGGGAGCTGTTTTTT
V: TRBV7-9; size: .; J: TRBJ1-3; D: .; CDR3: CASSRGRVVLGNTIYF; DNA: TGTGCCAGCAGCCGAGGGAGGGTTGTCCTTGGAAACACCATATATTTT
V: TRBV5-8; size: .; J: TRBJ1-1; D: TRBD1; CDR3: CASSLKQGRSEAFF; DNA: TGTGCCAGCAGCTTGAAACAGGGGCGAAGTGAAGCTTTCTTT
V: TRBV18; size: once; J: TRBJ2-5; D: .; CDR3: CASSPPSVETQYF; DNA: TGTGCCAGCTCACCACCCTCCGTGGAGACCCAGTACTTC
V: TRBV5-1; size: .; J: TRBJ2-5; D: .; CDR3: CASSWGRGYEETQYF; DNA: TGCGCCAGCAGCTGGGGTAGGGGTTATGAGGAGACCCAGTACTTC
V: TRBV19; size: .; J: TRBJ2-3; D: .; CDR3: CATRTGNGDTQYF; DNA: TGTGCCACCCGAACGGGTAATGGAGATACGCAGTATTTT
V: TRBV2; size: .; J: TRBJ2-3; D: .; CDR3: CASSVGGGGDTQYF; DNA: TGTGCCAGCAGTGTTGGAGGGGGGGGAGATACGCAGTATTTT
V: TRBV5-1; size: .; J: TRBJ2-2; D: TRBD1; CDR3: CASNRDRLANTGELFF; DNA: TGCGCCAGCAACCGGGACAGACTCGCGAACACCGGGGAGCTGTTTTTT
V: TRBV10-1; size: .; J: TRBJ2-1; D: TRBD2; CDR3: CASSAILAGVDEQFF; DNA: TGCGCCAGCAGTGCCATACTAGCGGGGGTCGATGAGCAGTTCTTC
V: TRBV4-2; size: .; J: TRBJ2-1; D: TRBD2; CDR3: CASSQAIAGGHNEQFF; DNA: TGTGCCAGCAGCCAAGCAATAGCGGGGGGGCACAATGAGCAGTTCTTC
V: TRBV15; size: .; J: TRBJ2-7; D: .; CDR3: CATSPGNAYEQYF; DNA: TGTGCCACCAGCCCAGGGAATGCCTACGAGCAGTACTTC
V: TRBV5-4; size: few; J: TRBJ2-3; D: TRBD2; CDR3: CASSTAGTSGRDTQYF; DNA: TGTGCCAGCAGCACGGCCGGGACTAGCGGGAGAGATACGCAGTATTTT
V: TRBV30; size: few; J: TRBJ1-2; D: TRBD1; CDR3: CAWNQQGASGYTF; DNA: TGTGCCTGGAACCAACAGGGGGCGAGTGGCTACACCTTC
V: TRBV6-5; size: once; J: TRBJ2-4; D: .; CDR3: CASRQPGGAKNIQYF; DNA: TGTGCCAGCAGACAACCTGGGGGGGCCAAAAACATTCAGTACTTC
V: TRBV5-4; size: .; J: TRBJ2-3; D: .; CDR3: CASSLGGKSTDTQYF; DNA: TGTGCCAGCAGCTTGGGCGGGAAAAGCACAGATACGCAGTATTTT
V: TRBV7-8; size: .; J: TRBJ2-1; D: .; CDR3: CASSLEGGVPLNEQFF; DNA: TGTGCCAGCAGCTTGGAAGGGGGAGTCCCCCTCAATGAGCAGTTCTTC
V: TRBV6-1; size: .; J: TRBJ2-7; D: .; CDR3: CASSESLGPLQEQYF; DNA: TGTGCCAGCAGTGAGAGTTTGGGGCCGTTACAAGAGCAGTACTTC
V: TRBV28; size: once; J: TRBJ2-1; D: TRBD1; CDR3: CASSSVRDRKQFF; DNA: TGTGCCAGCAGTTCAGTCCGGGACAGGAAGCAGTTCTTC
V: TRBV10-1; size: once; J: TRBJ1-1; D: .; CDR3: CASRRGVNTEAFF; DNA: TGCGCCAGCAGACGGGGAGTGAACACTGAAGCTTTCTTT
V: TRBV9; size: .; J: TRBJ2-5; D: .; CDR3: CASSVGQVEETQYF; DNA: TGTGCCAGCAGCGTAGGGCAGGTGGAAGAGACCCAGTACTTC
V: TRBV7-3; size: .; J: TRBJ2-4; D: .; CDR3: CASSQGTQNIQYF; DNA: TGTGCCAGCAGCCAGGGTACCCAAAACATTCAGTACTTC
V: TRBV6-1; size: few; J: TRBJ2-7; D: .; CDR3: CATLRDWGGEQYF; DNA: TGTGCCACCCTCCGGGACTGGGGCGGCGAGCAGTACTTC
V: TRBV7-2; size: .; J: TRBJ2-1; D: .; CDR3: CASSLFGRGADEQFF; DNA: TGTGCCAGCAGCTTATTTGGCAGGGGAGCGGATGAGCAGTTCTTC
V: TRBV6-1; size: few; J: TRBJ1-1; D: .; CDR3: CASSSEVTVNTEAFF; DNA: TGTGCCAGCAGTAGTGAAGTGACAGTGAACACTGAAGCTTTCTTT
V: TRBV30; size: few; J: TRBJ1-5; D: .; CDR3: CAWSFGEQPQHF; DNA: TGTGCCTGGAGTTTTGGGGAACAGCCCCAGCATTTT
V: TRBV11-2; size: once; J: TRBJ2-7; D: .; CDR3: CASSLEEAKQYF; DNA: TGTGCCAGCAGCTTAGAAGAGGCTAAGCAGTACTTC
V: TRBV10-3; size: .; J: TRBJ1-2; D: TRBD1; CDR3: CAISEGTGRNYGYTF; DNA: TGTGCCATCAGTGAGGGGACAGGGAGGAATTATGGCTACACCTTC
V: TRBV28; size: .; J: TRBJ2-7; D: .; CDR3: CASAQGGTYEQYF; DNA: TGTGCCAGCGCACAGGGGGGGACGTACGAGCAGTACTTC
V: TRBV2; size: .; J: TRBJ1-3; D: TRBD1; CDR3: CASSEMGQLSGNTIYF; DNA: TGTGCCAGCAGTGAAATGGGACAGCTCTCTGGAAACACCATATATTTT
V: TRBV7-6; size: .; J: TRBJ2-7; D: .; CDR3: CASSLDVAGEQYF; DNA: TGTGCCAGCAGCTTAGATGTGGCAGGAGAGCAGTACTTC
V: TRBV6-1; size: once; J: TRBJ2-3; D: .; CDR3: CASSTHQEATQYF; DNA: TGTGCCAGCAGTACCCACCAGGAGGCTACGCAGTATTTT
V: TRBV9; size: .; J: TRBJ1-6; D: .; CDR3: CASSASGSGLEGGSYNSPLHF; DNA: TGTGCCAGCAGCGCCTCGGGGTCAGGACTTGAGGGGGGCTCCTATAATTCACCCCTCCACTTT
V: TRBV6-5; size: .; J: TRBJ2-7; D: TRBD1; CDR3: CASTPDRGIYEQYF; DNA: TGTGCCAGCACTCCGGACAGGGGTATCTACGAGCAGTACTTC
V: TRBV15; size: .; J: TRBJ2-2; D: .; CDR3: CATSVRGPGQELFF; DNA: TGTGCCACCAGCGTCCGGGGCCCCGGTCAGGAGCTGTTTTTT
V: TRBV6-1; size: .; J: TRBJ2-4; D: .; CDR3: CASSAVPLDIQYF; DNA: TGTGCCAGCAGCGCCGTCCCTTTGGACATTCAGTACTTC
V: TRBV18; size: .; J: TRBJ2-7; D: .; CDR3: CASSPREGRSYEQYF; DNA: TGTGCCAGCTCACCACGGGAAGGAAGGTCCTACGAGCAGTACTTC
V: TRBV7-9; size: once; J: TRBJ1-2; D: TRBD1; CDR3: CASSLGRGPGYTF; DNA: TGTGCCAGCAGCTTAGGAAGGGGGCCCGGCTACACCTTC
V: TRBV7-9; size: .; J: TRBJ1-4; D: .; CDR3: CASGMAAGNEKLFF; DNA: TGTGCCAGCGGAATGGCGGCGGGAAATGAAAAACTGTTTTTT
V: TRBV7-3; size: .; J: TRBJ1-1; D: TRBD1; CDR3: CASSPQGGLGTEAFF; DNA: TGTGCCAGCAGCCCACAGGGGGGTCTCGGCACTGAAGCTTTCTTT
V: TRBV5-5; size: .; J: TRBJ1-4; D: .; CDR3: CASSREQGTNEKLFF; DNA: TGTGCCAGCAGCAGGGAACAGGGCACTAATGAAAAACTGTTTTTT